These 17 T cell receptor beta chains were all obtained from the same sample, sequenced in a study of OX40 agonist ivuxolimab in advanced cancers. Some clones are missing from TCRdb's copy, which holds only in-frame ones; the method was immunoSEQ multiplex PCR. The table lists about 68,000 clones, 90% to 95% of them singletons. The starting material was CD4+ or CD8+ T cells sorted from blood, obtained in a trial of the OX40 agonist ivuxolimab. The receptor set was obtained from an adult with an advanced solid tumor such as melanoma, head and neck, liver or kidney cancer.

The chain carries TRBV4-1 and TRBJ2-5, with D possibly called TRBD1 or TRBD2 (5 bases each). The CDR3 sequence is 17 residues long. V lost 1 base and J lost 5, with 20 bases in between. From germline, CDR1 is MGHRA and CDR2 YSYEKL. The CDR3 coding sequence is TGCGCCAGCAGCCAAGGTCTTATCGGGGACCGTGAGGAGACCCAGTACTTC. This sequence encodes CASSQGLIGDREETQYF.

The CDR3 reads CASSSSATKNTEAFF. The CDR3, as DNA: TGTGCCAGCAGTTCATCAGCAACAAAGAACACTGAAGCTTTCTTT. The V gene is TRBV6-5, the J gene TRBJ1-1; D call uncertain. The germline gives CDR1 MNHEY, CDR2 SVGAGI. With 4 bases removed from V and 1 base from J, the gap between germline ends came to 13 bases. The CDR3 is made up of 15 amino acids.

Only one count was recorded for this clone. This sequence joins TRBV10-3 and TRBJ1-1; TRBD1 might be the D (6 bases). V dropped 6 bases and J dropped 1 base, with 12 bases sitting between them. CDR1 is ENHRY and CDR2 is SYGVKD in the germline V gene. There are 14 residues in the CDR3. The CDR3 DNA reads as TGTGCCATCAGCTCGGGACAAAAGAACACTGAAGCTTTCTTT. It encodes CAISSGQKNTEAFF.

The chain joins TRBV18 to TRBJ1-1; TRBD1 matches at 9 bases. The CDR3 has 16 amino acids. Germline V CDR1 and CDR2: KGHSH, LQKENI. The trim removed 4 bases at V and 1 base at J, leaving 7 bases unmatched. CDR3 protein: CASSRAGTGTNTEAFF. The CDR3 DNA sequence: TGTGCCAGCTCACGGGCCGGGACAGGGACGAACACTGAAGCTTTCTTT. Drawing the rest from reference TRBV18 and TRBJ1-1, the complete variable domain is NAGVMQNPRHLVRRRGQEARLRCSPMKGHSHVYWYRQLPEEGLKFMVYLQKENIIDESGMPKERFSAEFPKEGPSILRIQQVVRGDSAAYFCASSRAGTGTNTEAFFGQGTRLTVV.

This chain joins TRBV19 and TRBJ2-3; TRBD1 or TRBD2 may be the D gene (5 bases each). The CDR3 length is 14 residues. Germline CDR1 LNHDA, CDR2 SQIVND (reference sequence). Trimming removed 7 bases at V and 3 bases at J, with 14 bases between. CDR3 amino acids: CASTRDGATDTQYF. Written as DNA, the CDR3 is TGTGCCAGTACAAGGGACGGAGCAACAGATACGCAGTATTTT.

This clone came up once. The chain carries TRBV11-2 and TRBJ1-1; D uncertain. CDR3 length: 13 residues. Trimming removed 2 bases at V and 6 bases at J, with 10 bases between. Germline V gene data show CDR1 as SGHAT and CDR2 as FQNNGV. The CDR3 coding sequence is TGTGCCAGCAGCTTAAGCGGAGCGTCTGAAGCTTTCTTT. Protein: CASSLSGASEAFF. Full variable domain (missing parts from reference TRBV11-2 and TRBJ1-1): EAGVAQSPRYKIIEKRQSVAFWCNPISGHATLYWYQQILGQGPKLLIQFQNNGVVDDSQLPKDRFSAERLKGVDSTLKIQPAKLEDSAVYLCASSLSGASEAFFGQGTRLTVV.

This chain links TRBV19 with TRBJ1-2; 8 positions match TRBD1. The CDR3 runs 13 residues. V dropped 6 bases and J dropped 5; count of bases not matched to a gene: 5. CDR1 and CDR2 (germline): LNHDA, SQIVND (reference sequence). The CDR3 DNA follows: TGTGCCAGTAGACCACAGGGGGTTTATGGCTACACCTTC. Protein: CASRPQGVYGYTF.

The CDR3 nucleotides are TGTGCCACCAGCAAAATGATCCAGGGGACTGACTACAATGAGCAGTTCTTC. It is translated as CATSKMIQGTDYNEQFF. V is TRBV15 and J is TRBJ2-1; D tentatively reads TRBD1 or TRBD2 (6 bases each). From germline, CDR1 is LNHNV and CDR2 YYDKDF (reference sequence). The CDR3 has 17 residues. V lost 4 bases and J lost 3, with 19 bases in between.

This clone has more than one count but fewer than ten. The rearrangement joins TRBV27 to TRBJ1-5; the D gene is possibly TRBD1 (5 bases). Trimming cost V 6 bases and J 1 base, with 19 bases left between them. CDR1 and CDR2 (germline): MNHEY, SMNVEV (reference sequence). The CDR3 is 17 residues long. CDR3 sequence reads: CASSPRWGLWSNQPQHF. The CDR3 nucleotides are TGTGCCAGCAGCCCCCGTTGGGGCCTTTGGAGCAATCAGCCCCAGCATTTT.

This chain connects TRBV5-5 to TRBJ2-1; no clear D gene. The CDR3 has 13 residues. Germline V gene sequence: CDR1 SGHKS, CDR2 YYEKEE (reference sequence). V was shortened by 2 bases and J by 9 bases, with 12 bases between the two germline ends. The CDR3 here is CASSFLGVGEQFF. The CDR3 region has the DNA TGTGCCAGCAGCTTCTTAGGCGTGGGTGAGCAGTTCTTC.

The V call is TRBV28, the J call TRBJ1-5; D is unresolved. The V end lost 6 bases, the J end lost 2 bases, and 14 bases lay between the germline ends. In germline, CDR1 is MDHEN, CDR2 SYDVKM. The CDR3 has 15 residues. CDR3 amino acids: CASSRYKDGNQPQHF. The CDR3 nucleotides are TGTGCCAGCAGCCGATACAAGGACGGCAATCAGCCCCAGCATTTT.

The V and J genes are TRBV15 and TRBJ2-7; 12 bases fit TRBD2. With V trimmed by 2 bases and J by 7 bases, 6 bases remained unmatched. Germline V gene sequence: CDR1 LNHNV, CDR2 YYDKDF (reference sequence). This CDR3 is built from 15 residues. The DNA of the CDR3 is TGTGCCACCAGCAGACCGACTAGCGGGAGTTTTGAGCAGTACTTC. Amino acids: CATSRPTSGSFEQYF.

This chain uses TRBV7-8 with TRBJ1-4, with D possibly matching TRBD1 (6 bases). The CDR3 has 13 amino acids. Trimming took 8 bases from V and 7 from J, leaving 14 bases between them. Germline V gene data show CDR1 as SGHVS and CDR2 as FQNEAQ. CDR3 in DNA: TGTGCCAGCGCCGTGGGCAGGGGTGAAAAACTGTTTTTT. This codes for CASAVGRGEKLFF.

The V and J genes are TRBV5-1 and TRBJ2-1; TRBD2 might be the D (6 bases). The V end lost 4 bases, the J end lost 7 bases, and 15 bases lay between the germline ends. The CDR3 runs 14 residues. Germline V gene lookup returns CDR1 SGHRS and CDR2 YFSETQ. The CDR3 DNA follows: TGCGCCAGCAGCCCGCGGGGAGACCGGAATGAGCAGTTCTTC. It is translated as CASSPRGDRNEQFF. Based on the CDR3 plus reference TRBV5-1 and TRBJ2-1, the full variable domain is KAGVTQTPRYLIKTRGQQVTLSCSPISGHRSVSWYQQTPGQGLQFLFEYFSETQRNKGNFPGRFSGRQFSNSRSEMNVSTLELGDSALYLCASSPRGDRNEQFFGPGTRLTVL.

This chain connects TRBV29-1 to TRBJ1-5; TRBD1 is a possible D gene (5 bases). This CDR3 contains 13 residues. The germline V gene encodes CDR1 SQVTM and CDR2 ANQGSEA. V was cut by 8 bases and J by 5 bases, with 16 bases left in between. The CDR3 protein is CSTQMGGDQPQHF. CDR3 DNA: TGCAGCACACAAATGGGAGGGGATCAGCCCCAGCATTTT. The variable domain in full, completed from reference TRBV29-1 and TRBJ1-5, reads SAVISQKPSRDICQRGTSLTIQCQVDSQVTMMFWYRQQPGQSLTLIATANQGSEATYESGFVIDKFPISRPNLTFSTLTVSNMSPEDSSIYLCSTQMGGDQPQHFGDGTRLSIL.

This chain uses TRBV5-1 with TRBJ2-2; D unresolved. This CDR3 is 16 amino acids long. Trimming took off 6 bases at V and 0 bases at J, with 15 bases between the two ends. CDR1 SGHRS and CDR2 YFSETQ come from the germline V gene. CDR3 sequence: CASMLTGHPNTGELFF. DNA for the CDR3: TGCGCCAGCATGCTGACGGGCCATCCGAACACCGGGGAGCTGTTTTTT. The variable domain in full, with the rest retrieved from reference TRBV5-1 and TRBJ2-2, is KAGVTQTPRYLIKTRGQQVTLSCSPISGHRSVSWYQQTPGQGLQFLFEYFSETQRNKGNFPGRFSGRQFSNSRSEMNVSTLELGDSALYLCASMLTGHPNTGELFFGEGSRLTVL.

V is TRBV2 and J is TRBJ1-1; D possibly corresponds to TRBD1 (5 bases). Per germline, CDR1 SNHLY and CDR2 FYNNEI. The germline V and J ends were trimmed by 7 bases and 4 bases, with 16 bases remaining between them. The CDR3 spans 14 residues. Here the CDR3 reads CASKGGGVFTEAFF. Written as DNA, the CDR3 is TGTGCCAGCAAGGGCGGGGGGGTATTCACTGAAGCTTTCTTT. The full variable domain, its missing parts supplied by reference TRBV2 and TRBJ1-1, is EPEVTQTPSHQVTQMGQEVILRCVPISNHLYFYWYRQILGQKVEFLVSFYNNEISEKSEIFDDQFSVERPDGSNFTLKIRSTKLEDSAMYFCASKGGGVFTEAFFGQGTRLTVV.